The 23 T cell receptor beta chains listed next were all sequenced from one sample in a study of human T cells and chemical hapten exposure (dated by TCRdb to 2020 to 2023). The library relied on RACE. The sequencer listed for this sample is NextSeq 500. TCRdb passed the public sequencing reads through fastp at Q25 and MiXCR, retaining productive beta sequences. CDR3 protein duplicates are merged, each entry listing the most common genes and DNA. The sample yields approximately 320,000 distinct CDR3 sequences; 5.5% were counted once. The leading ten clones occupy about 8.2% of the sample. The time point label for this specimen denotes: pre-sensitization, week 0. The sample's treatment or condition label, in plain terms: therapeutic diphenylcyclopropenone sensitization with weekly scalp DPC. Sequenced here: whole blood, sampled in connection with sensitization to the hapten diphenylcyclopropenone (DPC). Source of these receptors: a young woman with alopecia areata. Some clones in this sample may be carry-over from other donors' samples.

This clonotype showed up many times. V is TRBV6-2 or TRBV6-3 and J is TRBJ1-2; TRBD1 matches at 9 bases. From germline, CDR1 is MNHEY and CDR2 SVGEGT. Trimming took 2 bases from V and 1 from J; bases not matched to a gene: 8. This CDR3 is 17 amino acids long. This CDR3 reads CASSYATGTGSNYGYTF. CDR3 bases: TGTGCCAGCAGTTACGCGACTGGGACAGGGAGTAACTATGGCTACACCTTC.

This clonotype was seen ten or more times. The chain links TRBV2 to TRBJ2-1; D is undetermined. Per germline, CDR1 SNHLY and CDR2 FYNNEI. The CDR3 is 11 residues long. V gave up 10 bases and J gave up 7 bases, with 11 bases separating them. The CDR3 spells CATGLGNEQFF. CDR3 nucleotides: TGTGCCACCGGGCTGGGAAATGAGCAGTTCTTC.

In this sample, this clonotype turned up a few times. The chain is built from TRBV7-3 and TRBJ2-2; D remains unclear. This CDR3 comprises 18 residues. Germline loops: CDR1 SGHTA, CDR2 FQGTGA. Trimming removed 1 base from V and 0 bases from J, with 15 bases in between. CDR3 bases: TGTGCCAGCAGCTTAATCATTCGTGCAGGAGCGAACACCGGGGAGCTGTTTTTT. Its protein product is CASSLIIRAGANTGELFF.

This clonotype was observed a handful of times. The chain uses TRBV6-5 and TRBJ2-1; a possible D gene is TRBD1 (6 bases). Germline values: CDR1 MNHEY, CDR2 SVGAGI. V was shortened by 5 bases and J by 4 bases, with 9 bases between the two germline ends. The CDR3 is made up of 13 amino acids. As DNA, the CDR3 is TGTGCCAGCAGTAAACAGGGATACAATGAGCAGTTCTTC. Its protein is CASSKQGYNEQFF.

The V gene is TRBV4-3, the J gene TRBJ2-7; tentatively, D is TRBD1 or TRBD2 (5 bases each). CDR3 size: 15 residues. V was pared by 0 bases and J by 3 bases, with 12 bases between. Looked up from germline, CDR1 is LGHNA and CDR2 is YSLEER. The chain's CDR3 is CASSQDRDGSYEQYF. CDR3 DNA: TGCGCCAGCAGCCAAGACCGGGACGGAAGCTACGAGCAGTACTTC.

A few counts support this clonotype. The V and J genes are TRBV5-6 and TRBJ1-6; 7 bases agree with TRBD1. The junction had 1 base not matched to a gene; V was cut back by 5 bases and J by 5 bases. This CDR3 region has 13 residues. Germline CDR1 reads SGHDT; CDR2 reads YYEEEE. CDR3 in amino acids: CASSTGDNSPLHF. DNA of the CDR3: TGTGCCAGCAGTACAGGGGATAATTCACCCCTCCACTTT.

This clonotype was found many times. The rearrangement joins TRBV5-6 to TRBJ1-2, with a weak D call TRBD1 (5 bases). Germline lookup yields CDR1 SGHDT and CDR2 YYEEEE. Trimming removed 1 base from V and 7 bases from J, with 11 bases in between. The CDR3 totals 13 residues. DNA of the CDR3: TGTGCCAGCAGCTTGTGGGCAGGGACTGGCTACACCTTC. Translated: CASSLWAGTGYTF.

The sample holds a few counts of this clonotype. V gene TRBV5-1 combines with J gene TRBJ2-2; unclear D gene. CDR3 length: 16 residues. CDR1 and CDR2 (germline): SGHRS, YFSETQ. Trimming shortened V by 4 bases and J by 5 bases, and 18 bases separated the two germline ends. The CDR3 here is CASSLSLGSRTGELFF. In DNA form, the CDR3 reads TGCGCCAGCAGCCTATCCCTGGGAAGCAGGACCGGGGAGCTGTTTTTT.

This clonotype was observed a handful of times. V and J are TRBV11-2 and TRBJ2-3; 10 positions agree with TRBD1. Looked up from germline, CDR1 is SGHAT and CDR2 is FQNNGV. The V gene end was trimmed by 5 bases and the J gene end by 3 bases; junction bases not matched to a gene: 11. This CDR3 is built from 17 residues. DNA for the CDR3: TGTGCCAGCAGCCTAAGGATTCCGGGACAGGGGACAGATACGCAGTATTTT. Its protein is CASSLRIPGQGTDTQYF.

This clonotype appeared a few times. This chain uses TRBV12-3 or TRBV12-4 with TRBJ2-6, with unresolved D. The CDR3 length is 16 residues. The V end lost 4 bases, the J end lost 1 base, and 11 bases lay between the germline ends. Written as DNA, the CDR3 is TGTGCCAGCAGTTCCTCTCTTTTGTCTGGGGCCAACGTCCTGACTTTC. It yields the protein CASSSSLLSGANVLTF.

In this sample, this clonotype turned up many times. The chain couples TRBV6-5 to TRBJ1-4; 9 nucleotides align to TRBD1. This CDR3 contains 15 residues. V was pared by 6 bases and J by 8 bases, with 10 bases of the junction left unmatched. The germline gives CDR1 MNHEY, CDR2 SVGAGI. The CDR3 spells CASSPGTGRWEKLFF. The CDR3 nucleotides are TGTGCCAGCAGCCCAGGGACAGGGAGGTGGGAAAAACTGTTTTTT.

This clonotype was seen a few times. CDR3 amino acids: CASSVGSTRVQETQYF. The DNA for the CDR3 is TGTGCCAGCAGCGTCGGCTCCACACGAGTCCAAGAGACCCAGTACTTC. V usage is TRBV9 and J usage is TRBJ2-5; D gene unclear. The length of the CDR3 is 16 residues. Trimming left V 2 bases short and J 1 base short, with 15 bases between. Germline assignment: CDR1 SGDLS and CDR2 YYNGEE.

The J gene is TRBJ2-7, the V gene TRBV9; 10 nucleotides agree with TRBD2. The CDR3 covers 15 residues. Germline V CDR1 and CDR2: SGDLS, YYNGEE. Trimming removed 0 bases from V and 6 bases from J; junction bases left unmatched: 6. CDR3 loop: CASSVDERGGGEQYF. CDR3 bases: TGTGCCAGCAGCGTAGATGAGCGGGGGGGCGGCGAGCAGTACTTC.

This clonotype was recorded at least ten times. The J gene is TRBJ2-5, the V gene TRBV29-1, with 7 positions matching TRBD1. Trimming cost V 5 bases and J 1 base; bases outside gene matches: 4. Per the germline V gene, CDR1 is SQVTM and CDR2 is ANQGSEA. The CDR3 contains 13 residues. The CDR3 coding sequence is TGCAGCGTTAACAGGGGAAGCCAAGAGACCCAGTACTTC. This gives the protein CSVNRGSQETQYF.

This clonotype was observed a handful of times. The chain carries TRBV5-5 and TRBJ2-3; D is perhaps TRBD1 (5 bases). The CDR3 runs to 15 residues. Trimming shortened V by 4 bases and J by 4 bases, and 16 bases separated the two germline ends. The germline V gene encodes CDR1 SGHKS and CDR2 YYEKEE (reference sequence). The CDR3 reads CASSPRGALADTQYF. The CDR3, as DNA: TGTGCCAGCAGCCCCCGTGGGGCGCTCGCAGATACGCAGTATTTT.

This chain joins TRBV6-1 and TRBJ2-4, with 8 bases identical to TRBD1. There are 13 residues in the CDR3. The germline gives CDR1 MNHNS, CDR2 SASEGT. The V and J ends lost 3 bases and 5 bases, in that order; junction bases with no gene match: 0. This CDR3 is CASSEGQENIQYF. Written as DNA, the CDR3 is TGTGCCAGCAGTGAGGGACAGGAAAACATTCAGTACTTC.

This clonotype occurred a few times. The V and J genes are TRBV4-2 and TRBJ1-4; D is ambiguous. The V gene lost 0 bases and the J gene lost 3 bases, with 17 bases spanning the gap. Germline V gives CDR1 LGHNA, CDR2 YNFKEQ. CDR3 length: 18 residues. CDR3 protein: CASSQDESLGISNEKLFF. CDR3 coding DNA: TGTGCCAGCAGCCAAGATGAATCTTTAGGCATCTCTAATGAAAAACTGTTTTTT.

The chain's CDR3 is CASSPTGLSGNTIYF. The CDR3 DNA reads TGTGCCAGCTCGCCGACAGGCTTATCTGGAAACACCATATATTTT. The gene calls are TRBV18 and TRBJ1-3; D perhaps matches TRBD1 (6 bases). The CDR3 runs 15 residues. V was pared by 6 bases and J by 1 base, with 13 bases between. In germline, CDR1 is KGHSH, CDR2 LQKENI.

The chain couples TRBV6-2 or TRBV6-3 to TRBJ1-5; a possible D gene is TRBD1 (6 bases). V gave up 1 base and J gave up 7 bases, with 14 bases separating them. The CDR3 totals 15 residues. Germline CDR1 MNHEY, CDR2 SVGEGT. The CDR3 loop is CASSYFTGLDQPQHF. CDR3 sequence (DNA): TGTGCCAGCAGTTACTTCACAGGGCTAGACCAGCCCCAGCATTTT.

This sequence joins TRBV7-3 and TRBJ2-5; 7 bases are a match to TRBD1. The length of the CDR3 is 14 residues. J gave up 3 bases and V 5 bases, and 6 bases lay outside the gene matches. Germline-derived CDR1 and CDR2 are SGHTA and FQGTGA. The DNA of the CDR3 is TGTGCCAGCAGCCCGACAGGGTACAAAGAGACCCAGTACTTC. It yields the protein CASSPTGYKETQYF.

This clonotype was seen many times. The chain has TRBV6-5 and TRBJ1-2; perhaps TRBD1 as D (6 bases). CDR1 is MNHEY, CDR2 SVGAGI, per germline. This CDR3 region has 15 residues. V lost 7 bases, J lost 3 bases, and 18 bases lay in between. This CDR3 reads CASIQNGGPDYGYTF. The CDR3 nucleotides are TGTGCCAGCATTCAAAATGGGGGGCCCGACTATGGCTACACCTTC.

V and J are TRBV12-3 or TRBV12-4 and TRBJ1-1; D unclear. V lost 6 bases, J lost 11 bases, and 16 bases lay in between. This CDR3 has 12 residues. The CDR3 coding sequence is TGTGCCAGCAGCTTACCACAGAGTAGCGCTTTCTTT. Its protein product is CASSLPQSSAFF.

This clonotype was seen only a few times. This rearrangement joins TRBV12-3 or TRBV12-4 to TRBJ1-5, with 7 bases fitting TRBD1. The length of the CDR3 is 11 residues. V gave up 8 bases and J gave up 11 bases; unmatched junction bases: 6. CDR3 DNA sequence: TGTGCCAGCGGACTACAGGGGTCCCAGCATTTT. Translated, it gives CASGLQGSQHF.